These 21 T cell receptor beta chains were all obtained from the same sample, sequenced in a study of early T cells in non-severe SARS-CoV-2 infection. TCRdb re-derived calls from the 5' RACE reads in MiXCR, one entry per CDR3 protein. The table shows about 46,000 distinct CDR3 sequences, with 5% to 5.5% occurring only once. The sequencing here drew on whole blood, taken at baseline. Receptors originate from an adult who was a healthcare worker with PCR-confirmed SARS-CoV-2 infection or an uninfected control (not recorded which).

At least ten counts were recorded for this clonotype. V is TRBV20-1 and J is TRBJ2-1; 7 bases match TRBD2. Germline assignment: CDR1 DFQATT and CDR2 SNEGSKA (reference sequence). The CDR3 is 15 residues long. V shed 0 bases, J shed 7 bases, and the junction held 9 bases outside the gene matches. The CDR3 nucleotides read TGCAGTGCTAGAGATGGTAGTAGCGGGTCTAATGAGCAGTTCTTC. As protein: CSARDGSSGSNEQFF.

Ten or more counts support this clonotype. The J gene is TRBJ1-4, the V gene TRBV18; D gene unclear. Trimming left V 6 bases short and J 5 bases short, with 16 bases between. There are 15 residues in the CDR3. Germline V gene data show CDR1 as KGHSH and CDR2 as LQKENI. The CDR3 here is CASSSRPPNNEKLFF. CDR3 sequence (DNA): TGTGCCAGCTCCTCACGCCCGCCGAACAATGAAAAACTGTTTTTT.

There are many counts of this clonotype. This sequence joins TRBV6-5 and TRBJ1-1; tentative D call: TRBD1 (6 bases). The germline V and J ends were trimmed by 4 bases and 4 bases, with 13 bases remaining between them. The CDR3 is 14 residues long. The germline gives CDR1 MNHEY, CDR2 SVGAGI. The CDR3 region has the DNA TGTGCCAGCAGTTTACACAGGGAGGGCACTGAAGCTTTCTTT. Protein: CASSLHREGTEAFF.

This clonotype was found many times. The V call is TRBV6-5, the J call TRBJ2-7; possible D gene TRBD2, 5 bases. Trimming took 7 bases from V and 2 from J, leaving 15 bases between them. Looked up from germline, CDR1 is MNHEY and CDR2 is SVGAGI. CDR3 length equals 14 residues. CDR3: CASMTSDYTYEQYF. The DNA of the CDR3 is TGTGCCAGCATGACTTCCGACTACACCTACGAGCAGTACTTC.

This clonotype was counted ten times or more. This chain joins TRBV7-2 and TRBJ2-7, with 7 bases aligning to TRBD2. The CDR3 consists of 15 residues. V shed 6 bases and J 2 bases; nucleotides not matched to a gene: 10. Germline values: CDR1 SGHTA, CDR2 FQGNSA. The CDR3 DNA sequence: TGTGCCAGCAGTTCCTCAACTAGCGTCGCCTACGAGCAGTACTTC. This codes for CASSSSTSVAYEQYF.

This clonotype occurred many times. The chain uses TRBV11-2 and TRBJ2-1; TRBD1 aligns across 7 bases. The germline CDR1 and CDR2 sequences are SGHAT and FQNNGV. The length of the CDR3 is 15 residues. The V gene end was trimmed by 0 bases and the J gene end by 7 bases; junction bases not matched to a gene: 6. CDR3 sequence reads: CASSLDRQGLNEQFF. For the CDR3, the DNA is TGTGCCAGCAGCTTAGATAGACAGGGTTTGAATGAGCAGTTCTTC.

This clonotype was detected only a few times. A much larger clone differs from this one at a single base, so this may be a read error. The V gene is TRBV27, the J gene TRBJ2-7; D possibly corresponds to TRBD2 (6 bases). The CDR3 has 13 residues. Per the germline V gene, CDR1 is MNHEY and CDR2 is SMNVEV (reference sequence). The CDR3 loop is CASSYGRTYERYF. CDR3 nucleotides: TGTGCCAGCAGTTACGGGAGAACCTACGAGCGGTACTTC.

This clonotype was seen more than once but under ten times. The V and J genes are TRBV29-1 and TRBJ2-7; D is undetermined. The germline gives CDR1 SQVTM, CDR2 ANQGSEA. The CDR3 covers 14 residues. Deletions cut 5 bases from V and 5 bases from J, with 19 bases between. The CDR3 nucleotides are TGCAGCGTTCGAACGACTGGGCTCTGGGACGAGCAGTACTTC. Residues: CSVRTTGLWDEQYF.

This clonotype was seen many times. The rearrangement joins TRBV20-1 to TRBJ2-1; tentatively, D is TRBD2 (6 bases). Trimming took 3 bases from V and 1 from J, leaving 10 bases between them. The germline V gene encodes CDR1 DFQATT and CDR2 SNEGSKA (reference sequence). This CDR3 contains 14 residues. CDR3 bases: TGCAGTGCTAGCGGGGGTAGGTCCTACAATGAGCAGTTCTTC. Residues: CSASGGRSYNEQFF.

This clonotype was seen ten or more times. The chain has TRBV5-1 and TRBJ2-2, with 13 bases lining up with TRBD2. Germline assignment: CDR1 SGHRS and CDR2 YFSETQ. After removal of 3 bases from V and 8 bases from J, the junction contained 4 bases not matched to a gene. This CDR3 contains 15 residues. CDR3 amino acids: CASSSRLAGGGELFF. In DNA, the CDR3 is TGCGCCAGCAGCTCCCGACTAGCGGGAGGTGGGGAGCTGTTTTTT.

A remark on this clonotype: At one boundary the junction diverges from the germline segment, which might be a read error. The chain combines TRBV18 with TRBJ2-1; D is possibly TRBD1 (6 bases). Germline V gene sequence: CDR1 KGHSH, CDR2 LQKENI. This CDR3 has 15 residues. The CDR3 here is CASSAEQGSSNEQIF. CDR3 DNA: TGTGCCAGCTCAGCGGAGCAGGGGAGTAGTAATGAGCAGATCTTC.

This clonotype was recorded at least ten times. The V and J genes are TRBV5-1 and TRBJ2-7; maybe TRBD2 (5 bases). The CDR3 spans 12 residues. The V gene lost 5 bases and the J gene lost 6 bases, with 12 bases spanning the gap. In germline, CDR1 is SGHRS, CDR2 YFSETQ. In nucleotides, the CDR3 is TGCGCCAGCAGTTTGCAGCGGAGCGAGCAGTACTTC. Residues: CASSLQRSEQYF.

This clonotype was seen ten or more times. The chain couples TRBV6-5 to TRBJ1-1; 7 nucleotides agree with TRBD1. This CDR3 is built from 14 residues. CDR1 and CDR2 (germline): MNHEY, SVGAGI. V lost 5 bases to trimming and J lost 1 base; unmatched junction nucleotides: 4. This CDR3 is CASSRTGQNTEAFF. CDR3 DNA sequence: TGTGCCAGCAGTCGGACAGGCCAGAACACTGAAGCTTTCTTT.

This clonotype occurred many times. DNA of the CDR3: TGTGCCACCAGCAGGGGCTTGGCAGATACGCAGTATTTT. Its translation: CATSRGLADTQYF. The rearrangement joins TRBV15 to TRBJ2-3; no clear D. Germline V CDR1 and CDR2: LNHNV, YYDKDF (reference sequence). The length of the CDR3 is 13 residues. V dropped 3 bases and J dropped 4 bases, with 8 bases sitting between them.

There are many counts of this clonotype. The V call is TRBV7-8, the J call TRBJ2-1; tentative D call: TRBD1 (5 bases). Germline V gives CDR1 SGHVS, CDR2 FQNEAQ. V shed 5 bases and J shed 6 bases, with 17 bases lying between them. This CDR3 spans 15 amino acids. CDR3 DNA: TGTGCCAGCAGCCGGTCTCCAGGGTTAGGCAATGAGCAGTTCTTC. Translated, it gives CASSRSPGLGNEQFF.

This clonotype was found many times. This rearrangement joins TRBV29-1 to TRBJ2-1; 15 bases line up with TRBD2. V shed 4 bases, J shed 7 bases, and the junction held 2 bases outside the gene matches. The CDR3 is 14 amino acids. Germline lookup yields CDR1 SQVTM and CDR2 ANQGSEA. The CDR3 DNA sequence: TGCAGCGTTGCCGGGACTAGCGGGGGGAATGAGCAGTTCTTC. This codes for CSVAGTSGGNEQFF.

The chain combines TRBV7-2 with TRBJ1-3, with D perhaps matching TRBD1 (5 bases). The germline V gene has CDR1 SGHTA and CDR2 FQGNSA. The CDR3 is 17 amino acids. V was cut by 1 base and J by 0 bases, with 13 bases left in between. Here the CDR3 DNA reads TGTGCCAGCAGCTTAGTAGCCAGGGCGCACTCTGGAAACACCATATATTTT. Translated, it gives CASSLVARAHSGNTIYF.

This clonotype was seen many times. V and J are TRBV20-1 and TRBJ2-1; D possibly matches TRBD1 or TRBD2 (6 bases each). The CDR3 covers 15 residues. Trimming removed 6 bases at V and 10 bases at J, with 25 bases between. CDR1 and CDR2 from the germline V gene are DFQATT and SNEGSKA (reference sequence). This chain's CDR3 is CSAHPGAELYIEQFF. The CDR3 DNA follows: TGCAGTGCCCACCCGGGGGCGGAGCTGTACATCGAGCAGTTCTTC.

This clonotype showed up many times. The chain is built from TRBV9 and TRBJ2-1; either TRBD1 or TRBD2 may fit D (5 bases each). V dropped 1 base and J dropped 10 bases, with 12 bases sitting between them. Looked up from germline, CDR1 is SGDLS and CDR2 is YYNGEE. The CDR3 is 13 residues long. The CDR3 sequence is CASSVRGVSEQFF. For the CDR3, the DNA is TGTGCCAGCAGCGTACGAGGGGTTAGCGAGCAGTTCTTC.

The chain has TRBV5-4 and TRBJ2-3, with 12 bases identical to TRBD2. The length of the CDR3 is 16 residues. The germline V gene encodes CDR1 SGHNT and CDR2 YYREEE (reference sequence). V shed 4 bases, J shed 4 bases, and the junction held 7 bases outside the gene matches. The CDR3 spells CASSRTSGTGADTQYF. DNA for the CDR3: TGTGCCAGCAGCCGGACTAGCGGGACCGGGGCAGATACGCAGTATTTT.

This chain joins TRBV7-2 and TRBJ2-7; D is unclear. The CDR3 loop spans 15 amino acids. With 5 bases removed from V and 0 bases from J, the gap between germline ends came to 14 bases. Germline V lookup: CDR1 SGHTA, CDR2 FQGNSA. The CDR3 region is CASSVQRGVSYEQYF. The CDR3 coding sequence is TGTGCCAGCAGCGTACAGCGTGGGGTCTCCTACGAGCAGTACTTC.